These 12 T cell receptor beta chains originate from one sample sequenced in a study of CD8+CD57+ T cells in acquired aplastic anemia. Previously, flow cytometry had revealed CD8+CD57+ cell expansion in the patients chosen for sequencing. TCR beta VDJ and CDR3 profiles were obtained from a genomic DNA template. TCRdb fed the reads into MiXCR, producing one record per CDR3 protein. The sample lists 270,000 or so distinct CDR3 sequences; around 82% were seen once. The sequencing sample was made of sorted CD4+, CD8+, or CD8+CD57+ T cells (not recorded which) from PBMCs. The receptors originated from a human donor with aplastic anemia.

V usage is TRBV7-3 and J usage is TRBJ1-1; maybe TRBD1 (5 bases). This CDR3 spans 17 amino acids. Germline V gene sequence: CDR1 SGHTA, CDR2 FQGTGA. Trimming pared 6 bases from V and 8 bases from J, leaving 28 bases between. The CDR3 loop is CASSSGGTWGGTQEAFF. DNA for the CDR3: TGTGCCAGCAGTTCTGGCGGGACTTGGGGAGGGACCCAGGAAGCTTTCTTT.

J is TRBJ2-5 and V is TRBV7-9; no firm D call. The CDR3 consists of 12 residues. The V gene lost 5 bases and the J gene lost 5 bases, with 9 bases spanning the gap. CDR1 is SEHNR and CDR2 is FQNEAQ in the germline V gene (reference sequence). CDR3 in amino acids: CASSPILETQYF. The CDR3 DNA follows: TGTGCCAGCAGCCCCATTCTGGAGACCCAGTACTTC.

The chain uses TRBV6-1 and TRBJ2-3; the match to TRBD2 covers 8 bases. Germline loops: CDR1 MNHNS, CDR2 SASEGT. J was trimmed by 4 bases and V by 11 bases; bases with no gene match: 11. The CDR3 runs 14 residues. The CDR3 spells CAGSGAGGADTQYF. In nucleotides, the CDR3 is TGTGCCGGCTCAGGGGCGGGAGGAGCAGATACGCAGTATTTT.

In its sample, this clonotype was seen a few times. This chain's CDR3 is CATSSMGQMTQYF. CDR3 nucleotide sequence: TGTGCCACCAGTAGTATGGGGCAAATGACCCAGTACTTC. The chain uses TRBV24-1 and TRBJ2-5; D is perhaps TRBD1 (5 bases). V was clipped by 6 bases and J by 7 bases, with 14 bases between them. Germline V gene lookup returns CDR1 KGHDR and CDR2 SFDVKD. The CDR3 has 13 residues.

The gene calls are TRBV7-9 and TRBJ2-3; 9 bases are a match to TRBD2. The CDR3 is made up of 14 amino acids. Per germline, CDR1 SEHNR and CDR2 FQNEAQ (reference sequence). V lost 3 bases and J lost 12; bases outside the gene matches: 10. The CDR3 DNA reads as TGTGCCAGCAGCTTTGCAAGAAGCGGGGGGACCCAGTATTTT. Its translation: CASSFARSGGTQYF. Using reference TRBV7-9 and TRBJ2-3 for the parts outside the CDR3, the full variable domain is DTGVSQNPRHKITKRGQNVTFRCDPISEHNRLYWYRQTLGQGPEFLTYFQNEAQLEKSRLLSDRFSAERPKGSFSTLEIQRTEQGDSAMYLCASSFARSGGTQYFGPGTRLTVL.

Many counts were recorded for this clonotype. The DNA of the CDR3 is TGTGCCAGCAGCCCACGACAGGGTGGGGACACCGGGGAGCTGTTTTTT. It yields the protein CASSPRQGGDTGELFF. The chain joins TRBV9 to TRBJ2-2, with TRBD1 matching 7 bases. The CDR3 length is 16 residues. V lost 4 bases to trimming and J lost 3 bases; unmatched junction nucleotides: 9. Germline V lookup: CDR1 SGDLS, CDR2 YYNGEE.

A word on this clonotype: Relative to the germline gene, one junction end is altered; a read error may explain this. The V and J genes are TRBV9 and TRBJ1-1; D is unresolved. This CDR3 contains 14 residues. In germline, CDR1 is SGDLS, CDR2 YYNGEE. The CDR3 sequence: CASSVRVSRNQPYF. The CDR3 nucleotides read TGTGCCAGCAGCGTAAGGGTCTCGAGAAATCAACCCTACTTT. Drawing the rest from reference TRBV9 and TRBJ1-1, the complete variable domain is DSGVTQTPKHLITATGQRVTLRCSPRSGDLSVYWYQQSLDQGLQFLIQYYNGEERAKGNILERFSAQQFPDLHSELNLSSLELGDSALYFCASSVRVSRNQPYFGQGTRLTVV.

As regards this clonotype: Relative to the germline gene, one junction end is altered; a read error may explain this. CDR3: CASSSAGSREEKQF. The DNA for the CDR3 is TGTGCCAGCAGCTCAGCGGGAAGTCGCGAAGAGAAGCAGTTT. The V and J genes are TRBV7-9 and TRBJ2-3; 7 nucleotides agree with TRBD2. CDR1 is SEHNR and CDR2 is FQNEAQ in the germline V gene (reference sequence). CDR3 length: 14 residues.

CDR3 coding DNA: TGTGCCATCAACCCGGGACAGGTCTACAATGAGCAGTTCTTC. It codes for CAINPGQVYNEQFF. The rearrangement links TRBV10-3 to TRBJ2-1, with 8 bases lining up with TRBD1. Germline V lookup: CDR1 ENHRY, CDR2 SYGVKD. The trim removed 7 bases at V and 3 bases at J, leaving 5 bases unmatched. The CDR3 totals 14 residues.

Details on this clonotype: At one of its ends the junction is not consistent with the germline gene, which may arise from a read error. The J gene is TRBJ2-3, the V gene TRBV7-2, with unresolved D. Germline V gene sequence: CDR1 SGHTA, CDR2 FQGNSA. CDR3 length equals 15 residues. The CDR3 is CASSLAGAGTATQYF. DNA of the CDR3: TGTGCCAGCAGCTTAGCAGGCGCTGGCACAGCTACGCAGTATTTT.

Comment on this clonotype: Compared with germline, one end of the junction differs, possibly owing to a read error. V gene TRBV7-3 combines with J gene TRBJ1-5, with no clear D. CDR1 and CDR2 from the germline V gene are SGHTA and FQGTGA. This CDR3 is built from 14 residues. The CDR3 DNA follows: TGCGCCAGCAGCCAAGCCGGACCTGATATGGCCCAGCATTTT. This sequence encodes CASSQAGPDMAQHF.

The rearrangement uses TRBV7-8 and TRBJ2-7, with 8 bases fitting TRBD1. V lost 6 bases, J lost 3 bases, and 7 bases stayed unmatched. CDR1 and CDR2 (germline): SGHVS, FQNEAQ. The CDR3 contains 14 residues. The CDR3 DNA reads as TGTGCCAGCAGTCGCGGGACAGGTAACTACGAGCAGTACTTC. It is translated as CASSRGTGNYEQYF.